This entry describes one TCR beta chain. Its antigen specificity is not known. No base quality information exists; no much larger clone differs at one position. This sample was included in a study of blood T cell repertoires in COVID-19 (dated by TCRdb to about 2020). In terms of the full investigation: The collaborator samples originated in the United States, Italy and Spain and spanned the acute and convalescent phases of COVID-19. The prospective study material was composed of cDNA or gDNA derived from T cells, B-cell-depleted T cells, or PBMCs. Subjects who had been exposed to COVID-19, were actively infected with it, or had recovered from it provided the deeply sampled blood TCRbeta repertoires that made up the dataset. The repertoires were released in a freely available public database meant as a resource for research on the immune response to SARS-CoV-2. Samples came from the ongoing ImmuneRACE study (first 160 participants) plus 1,254 subjects from 6 global collaborators. Nearly every sample came with metadata listing a de-identified subject ID, COVID-19 status, age in years and sex. HLA class I and class II types, where available, came from metadata supplied by the sample provider rather than from assay-based typing. Findings and caveats that apply to the study as a whole: How much clinical and demographic metadata was included differed by source and by participant, and the metadata was provided uncurated.

The immunoSEQ Assay, a bias-controlled multiplex PCR, was used to amplify TCRbeta CDR3 regions from genomic DNA. As for the authors' bioinformatics: Within the assay, amplification of reference gene primers was used to estimate how many nucleated cells each sample contained. To quantify the absolute abundance of each unique TCRbeta CDR3 rearrangement, sequence reads were collapsed and filtered. Productive Simpson clonality was computed per sample as the square root of Simpson's diversity index over productive rearrangements. TCRdb re-hosts the immuneACCESS table, in-frame sequences only. Its copies lack some clones; in the studies checked, an unresolved V gene accounts for under half of them, and the cause for the rest is not known. V and J calls and clone size come straight from that table; D and trimming were deduced from the DNA. Recorded for this sample are 250,000 or so clones; more than 80% of them occurred a single time. The biggest ten clones account for approximately 4% of the sample.

Participants in the prospective study were aged roughly 18 to 100 years, lived in 20 to 25 United States geographic areas, and enrolled through a virtual design. In the prospective study, participants were assigned to cohorts based on the clinical history participants reported in a screening survey and a study questionnaire. In the prospective study, mobile phlebotomists collected whole blood, serum and a nasopharyngeal or oropharyngeal swab from each participant. Over an approximately two-month period, participants in the prospective study had the option of providing additional blood draws and questionnaires. Before DNA extraction, prospective study blood samples were shipped either frozen or at room temperature. Material for sequencing was PBMCs or T cells enriched from blood (not recorded which). This receptor was obtained from a woman under 40 with acute COVID-19.

CDR3 sequence: CASSQERSPSAYNEQFF. The DNA is TGCGCCAGCAGCCAAGAAAGGAGTCCTTCGGCCTACAATGAGCAGTTCTTC. The sequence links TRBV4-3 to TRBJ2-1, with no confidently assigned D gene. The junction shows trimming of 0 bases on V and 2 bases on J, plus 14 bases between the germline ends. For CDR1 and CDR2, the germline V gene lists LGHNA and YSLEER. Counted from cysteine to phenylalanine, this CDR3 has 17 amino acids. Of the read, only the CDR3 DNA is kept; its 51 bases are in frame from base 1.